The clone carrying this T cell receptor (beta chain) was observed a few times. This specimen comes from a study of blood T cells in healthy people across ages. Next came a second PCR, run for about 7 to 12 cycles, which used a sample-barcoded 5' primer along with a J-beta primer mix. TCRdb itself ran the 5' RACE reads through MiXCR, one entry per CDR3 protein. The sample yields over 600,000 distinct CDR3 sequences, under 25% seen once. The TCR originated in a man between 65 and 79 years old in good health. The specimen was blood.

CDR3 sequence: CASSFGGGRGTGELFF. The CDR3 DNA reads TGTGCCAGCAGCTTTGGGGGAGGCCGGGGCACTGGGGAGCTGTTTTTT. The J gene is TRBJ2-2, the V gene TRBV7-6; possibly TRBD2 for D (6 bases). The CDR3 runs 16 residues. Germline CDR1 and CDR2: SGHVS and FNYEAQ. Trimming shortened V by 3 bases and J by 8 bases, and 19 bases separated the two germline ends.